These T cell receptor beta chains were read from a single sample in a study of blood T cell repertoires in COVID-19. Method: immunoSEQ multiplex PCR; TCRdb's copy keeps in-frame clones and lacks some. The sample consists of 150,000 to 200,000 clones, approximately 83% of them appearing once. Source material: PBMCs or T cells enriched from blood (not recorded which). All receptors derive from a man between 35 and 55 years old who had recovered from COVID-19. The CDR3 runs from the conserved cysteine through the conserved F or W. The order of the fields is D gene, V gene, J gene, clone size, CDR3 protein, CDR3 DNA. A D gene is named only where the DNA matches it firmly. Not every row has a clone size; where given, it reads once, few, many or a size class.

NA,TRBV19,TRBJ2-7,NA,CASSIVTARRHEQYF,TGTGCCAGTAGTATAGTGACAGCCCGACGGCACGAGCAGTACTTC
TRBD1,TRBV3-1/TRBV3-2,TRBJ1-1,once,CASSSGGTRNTEAFF,TGTGCCAGCAGCTCAGGGGGGACAAGGAACACTGAAGCTTTCTTT
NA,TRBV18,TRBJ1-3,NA,CASSPIGAGSGNTIYF,TGTGCCAGCTCACCCATCGGCGCAGGCTCTGGAAACACCATATATTTT
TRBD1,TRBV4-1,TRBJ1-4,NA,CASSPKGDREKEKLFF,TGCGCCAGCAGCCCGAAAGGGGACAGGGAAAAGGAAAAACTGTTTTTT
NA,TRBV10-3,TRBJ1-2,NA,CAISESYNYGYTF,TGTGCCATCAGTGAGTCGTATAACTATGGCTACACCTTC
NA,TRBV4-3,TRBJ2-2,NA,CASSQGAGDTGELFF,TGCGCCAGCAGCCAAGGCGCAGGGGACACCGGGGAGCTGTTTTTT
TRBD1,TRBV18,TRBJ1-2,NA,CASSASGGDYGYTF,TGTGCCAGCTCAGCCTCAGGGGGCGACTATGGCTACACCTTC
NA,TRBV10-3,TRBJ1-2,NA,CAISAVQGNYGYTF,TGTGCCATCAGTGCTGTCCAGGGCAACTATGGCTACACCTTC
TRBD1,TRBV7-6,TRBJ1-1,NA,CASSRRTGGSEAFF,TGTGCCAGCAGCCGCCGGACAGGGGGGAGTGAAGCTTTCTTT
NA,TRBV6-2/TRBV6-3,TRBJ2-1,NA,CASSYVPYEQFF,TGTGCCAGCAGTTACGTCCCCTATGAGCAGTTCTTC
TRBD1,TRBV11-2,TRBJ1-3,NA,CASSLTGGSDTIYF,TGTGCCAGCAGCTTAACAGGGGGCTCAGACACCATATATTTT
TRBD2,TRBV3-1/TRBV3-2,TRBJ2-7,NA,CASSQSGGRSYEQYF,TGTGCCAGCAGCCAGAGCGGGGGCCGCTCCTACGAGCAGTACTTC
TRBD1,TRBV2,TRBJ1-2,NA,CASSDVGTGSYGYTF,TGTGCCAGCAGTGATGTTGGGACAGGGTCCTATGGCTACACCTTC
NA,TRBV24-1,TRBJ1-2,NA,CAVRGSGYTF,TGTGCCGTCCGGGGAAGTGGCTACACCTTC
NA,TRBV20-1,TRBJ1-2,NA,CSASAGGVTRAGGGYTF,TGCAGTGCTAGTGCGGGAGGGGTTACACGGGCAGGCGGAGGCTACACCTTC
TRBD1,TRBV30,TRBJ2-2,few,CAWSLGQVSTGELFF,TGTGCCTGGAGCCTCGGACAGGTTTCCACCGGGGAGCTGTTTTTT
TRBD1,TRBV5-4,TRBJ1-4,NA,CASSSTGVNEKLFF,TGTGCCAGCAGCTCGACAGGGGTTAATGAAAAACTGTTTTTT
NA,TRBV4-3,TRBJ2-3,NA,CASSQDFLAPSFTDTQYF,TGCGCCAGCAGCCAAGACTTCCTAGCTCCGTCATTCACAGATACGCAGTATTTT
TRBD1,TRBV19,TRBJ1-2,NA,CASSADLTGARRFIDYGYTF,TGTGCCAGTAGTGCCGACTTGACAGGGGCGCGCCGATTTATTGACTATGGCTACACCTTC
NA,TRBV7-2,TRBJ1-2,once,CASSPGGGRNYGYTF,TGTGCCAGCAGCCCCGGTGGGGGCAGGAACTATGGCTACACCTTC
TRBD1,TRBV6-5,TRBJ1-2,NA,CASSPWTGDGYTF,TGTGCCAGCAGCCCATGGACAGGGGATGGCTACACCTTC
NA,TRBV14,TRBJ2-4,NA,CASSSVPVGTKNIQYF,TGTGCCAGCAGCTCAGTGCCGGTCGGGACCAAAAACATTCAGTACTTC
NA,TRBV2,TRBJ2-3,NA,CASSDEDILSDTQYF,TGTGCCAGCAGTGATGAGGACATTCTGTCAGATACGCAGTATTTT
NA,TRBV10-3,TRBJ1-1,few,CAISNRGGNTEAFF,TGTGCCATCAGCAATAGGGGGGGGAACACTGAAGCTTTCTTT
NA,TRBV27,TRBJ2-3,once,CASSPERRLYYTDTQYF,TGTGCCAGCAGCCCGGAGCGTAGACTTTATTATACAGATACGCAGTATTTT
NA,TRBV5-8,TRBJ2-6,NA,CASSLQGTGANVLTF,TGTGCCAGCAGCTTGCAGGGGACCGGGGCCAACGTCCTGACTTTC
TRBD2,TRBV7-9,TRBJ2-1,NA,CASSSGRVAGEDEQFF,TGTGCCAGCAGCTCGGGTAGGGTAGCGGGGGAGGATGAGCAGTTCTTC
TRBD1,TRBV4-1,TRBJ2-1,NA,CASSQVDRVSLVYNEQFF,TGCGCCAGCAGCCAAGTCGACAGGGTAAGCTTGGTATACAATGAGCAGTTCTTC
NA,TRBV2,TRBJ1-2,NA,CASSDSPGHNYGYTF,TGTGCCAGCAGTGATAGCCCGGGACACAACTATGGCTACACCTTC
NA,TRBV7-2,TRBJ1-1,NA,CASSPGGNTEAFF,TGTGCCAGCAGCCCGGGGGGTAACACTGAAGCTTTCTTT
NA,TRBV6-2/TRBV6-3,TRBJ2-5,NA,CASSPRGATQYF,TGTGCCAGCAGCCCACGGGGGGCCACCCAGTACTTC
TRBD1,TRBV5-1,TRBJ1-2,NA,CASSGAGTVGTGYTF,TGCGCCAGCAGCGGGGCCGGGACAGTGGGGACTGGCTACACCTTC
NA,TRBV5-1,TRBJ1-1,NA,CASSLEGQVTTEAFF,TGCGCCAGCAGCTTGGAGGGGCAGGTAACCACTGAAGCTTTCTTT
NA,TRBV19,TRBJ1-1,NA,CASSIEVMNTEAFF,TGTGCCAGTAGTATCGAGGTAATGAACACTGAAGCTTTCTTT
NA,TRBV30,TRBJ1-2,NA,CAWRYQAVNYGYTF,TGTGCCTGGAGATACCAGGCAGTTAACTATGGCTACACCTTC
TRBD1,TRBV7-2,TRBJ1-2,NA,CASSSTGDYGYTF,TGTGCCAGCAGCTCGACAGGGGACTATGGCTACACCTTC
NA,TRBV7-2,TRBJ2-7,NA,CASSLERGPYEQYF,TGTGCCAGCAGCTTGGAGAGAGGTCCCTACGAGCAGTACTTC
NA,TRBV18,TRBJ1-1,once,CASSPPAGTEAFF,TGTGCCAGCTCACCACCAGCAGGGACTGAAGCTTTCTTT
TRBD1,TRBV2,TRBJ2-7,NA,CASSESRDSTYEQYF,TGTGCCAGCAGTGAAAGCCGGGACAGCACCTACGAGCAGTACTTC
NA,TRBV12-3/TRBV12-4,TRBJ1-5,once,CASSRIDSQPQHF,TGTGCCAGCAGTAGAATCGACAGTCAGCCCCAGCATTTT
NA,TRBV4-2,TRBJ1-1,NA,CASSRGERNTEAFF,TGTGCCAGCTCCCGAGGCGAGAGGAACACTGAAGCTTTCTTT
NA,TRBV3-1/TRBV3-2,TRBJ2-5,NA,CASTTVVQETQYF,TGTGCCAGCACCACGGTTGTTCAAGAGACCCAGTACTTC
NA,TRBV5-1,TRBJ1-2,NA,CASSLNPTGNLYGYTF,TGCGCCAGCAGCTTGAATCCAACAGGGAACCTCTATGGCTACACCTTC
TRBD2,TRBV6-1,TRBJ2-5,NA,CASSEAGGGQETQYF,TGTGCCAGCAGTGAAGCTGGCGGGGGTCAAGAGACCCAGTACTTC
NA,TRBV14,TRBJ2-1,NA,CASSPQGGGAYNEQFF,TGTGCCAGCAGCCCCCAAGGAGGGGGCGCCTACAATGAGCAGTTCTTC
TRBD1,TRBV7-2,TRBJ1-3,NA,CASSPGTGIYKGSGNTIYF,TGTGCCAGCAGCCCCGGGACAGGGATATACAAGGGGTCTGGAAACACCATATATTTT
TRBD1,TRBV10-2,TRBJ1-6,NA,CASSESGTGMTPLHF,TGCGCCAGCAGTGAGTCGGGGACAGGGATGACACCCCTCCACTTT
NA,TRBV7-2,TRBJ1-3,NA,CASSLSSSSGNTIYF,TGTGCCAGCAGCTTATCGTCCTCCTCTGGAAACACCATATATTTT
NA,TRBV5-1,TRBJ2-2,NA,CASSLTANTGELFF,TGCGCCAGCAGCCTGACAGCAAACACCGGGGAGCTGTTTTTT
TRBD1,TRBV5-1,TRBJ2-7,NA,CASSPGQEESYEQYF,TGCGCCAGCAGCCCGGGACAGGAGGAGAGCTACGAGCAGTACTTC
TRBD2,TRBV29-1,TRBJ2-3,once,CSVGPGLEPDTQYF,TGCAGCGTTGGTCCGGGACTAGAGCCAGATACGCAGTATTTT
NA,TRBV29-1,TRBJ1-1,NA,CSAITSRGTEAFF,TGCAGCGCCATAACGAGCAGGGGCACTGAAGCTTTCTTT
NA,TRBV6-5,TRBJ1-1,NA,CASSWIQGSEAFF,TGTGCCAGCAGTTGGATTCAGGGTTCTGAAGCTTTCTTT
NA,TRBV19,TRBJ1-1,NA,CASCAQMNTEAFF,TGTGCCAGTTGTGCTCAGATGAACACTGAAGCTTTCTTT